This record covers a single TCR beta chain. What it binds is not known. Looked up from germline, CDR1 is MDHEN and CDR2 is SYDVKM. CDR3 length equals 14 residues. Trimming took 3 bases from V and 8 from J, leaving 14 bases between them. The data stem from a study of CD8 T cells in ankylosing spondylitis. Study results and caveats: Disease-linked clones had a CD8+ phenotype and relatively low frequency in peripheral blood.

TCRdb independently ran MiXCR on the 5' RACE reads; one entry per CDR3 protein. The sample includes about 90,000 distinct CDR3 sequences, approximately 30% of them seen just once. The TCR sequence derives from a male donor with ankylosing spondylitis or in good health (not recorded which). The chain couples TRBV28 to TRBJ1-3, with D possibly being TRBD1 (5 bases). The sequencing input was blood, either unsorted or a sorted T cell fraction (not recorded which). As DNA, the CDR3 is TGTGCCAGCAGTTTTCAGACGATGGGGGACACCATATATTTT. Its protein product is CASSFQTMGDTIYF.